The next 27 T cell receptor beta chains were all read from a single sample in a study of blood T cell repertoires in COVID-19. Profiling relied on immunoSEQ multiplex PCR, and the TCRdb table lists in-frame clones only, not all of them. Of some 82,000 clones in the sample, about 83% were seen once. Source material: peripheral blood. The receptor source for this set is an older man with active or convalescent COVID-19.

The genes are TRBV19 and TRBJ2-7; maybe TRBD1 (6 bases). The CDR3 runs to 14 residues. Trimming left V 3 bases short and J 3 bases short, with 12 bases between. The germline V gene encodes CDR1 LNHDA and CDR2 SQIVND (reference sequence). CDR3 nucleotides: TGTGCCAGTAGTATTCAGAGGGGGAGCTACGAGCAGTACTTC. This sequence encodes CASSIQRGSYEQYF.

This clone has a handful of counts. J is TRBJ1-1 and V is TRBV11-2; tentatively, D is TRBD1 (6 bases). The V end lost 10 bases, the J end lost 3 bases, and 18 bases lay between the germline ends. Per germline, CDR1 SGHAT and CDR2 FQNNGV. The CDR3 is made up of 14 amino acids. Here the CDR3 reads CATQAGAGDTEAFF. Here the CDR3 DNA reads TGTGCCACCCAAGCGGGGGCGGGGGACACTGAAGCTTTCTTT.

The chain recombines TRBV5-1 with TRBJ1-2, with 11 nucleotides matching TRBD1. CDR1 and CDR2 (germline): SGHRS, YFSETQ. CDR3 length: 14 amino acids. The V segment lost 4 bases and the J segment 7 bases; nucleotides outside the gene matches: 6. In nucleotides, the CDR3 is TGCGCCAGCAGCATCGGGACAGGGGGGGCTGGCTACACCTTC. Translation gives CASSIGTGGAGYTF.

This clone was counted only a few times. This sequence joins TRBV7-9 and TRBJ2-1; the D gene is possibly TRBD2 (5 bases). The germline V gene encodes CDR1 SEHNR and CDR2 FQNEAQ (reference sequence). Trimming took off 2 bases at V and 8 bases at J, with 13 bases between the two ends. There are 14 residues in the CDR3. The CDR3 region is CASSLRAAWDEQFF. The CDR3 DNA sequence: TGTGCCAGCAGCTTAAGAGCGGCTTGGGATGAGCAGTTCTTC.

V usage is TRBV3-1 (or the pseudogene TRBV3-2) and J usage is TRBJ1-2, with a tentative D call TRBD1 (5 bases). The CDR3 totals 15 residues. CDR1 and CDR2 (germline): LGHDT, YNNKEL (reference sequence). V shed 0 bases and J shed 9 bases, with 17 bases lying between them. CDR3 region: CASSQDIGTQGSYTF. The CDR3 bases are TGTGCCAGCAGCCAAGATATAGGAACCCAGGGCAGCTACACCTTC.

The chain has TRBV28 and TRBJ2-3; D not resolved. V lost 6 bases and J lost 7, with 11 bases in between. The V gene's germline CDR1 is MDHEN and CDR2 SYDVKM. CDR3 length: 12 residues. The CDR3 nucleotides read TGTGCCAGCAGAACGCTAGTGAATACGCAGTATTTT. It encodes CASRTLVNTQYF.

This clone was counted only a few times. J is TRBJ1-6 and V is TRBV7-2; a possible D gene is TRBD1 (5 bases). Between the trimmed V and J ends, which lost 0 bases and 10 bases, there was a span of 10 bases. The CDR3 contains 14 residues. Germline V gives CDR1 SGHTA, CDR2 FQGNSA. The DNA of the CDR3 is TGTGCCAGCAGCTTAGCCAGGGCAGGCTCACCCCTCCACTTT. This codes for CASSLARAGSPLHF.

The chain combines TRBV5-4 with TRBJ2-5; 11 bases are shared with TRBD2. Per the germline V gene, CDR1 is SGHNT and CDR2 is YYREEE (reference sequence). Trimming removed 0 bases from V and 7 bases from J; junction bases left unmatched: 14. The CDR3 contains 18 residues. This CDR3 reads CASSLVGLGLADLRTQYF. The CDR3 region has the DNA TGTGCCAGCAGCTTGGTGGGTTTGGGACTAGCGGACTTGAGGACCCAGTACTTC.

The rearrangement joins TRBV5-1 to TRBJ2-5; 9 nucleotides agree with TRBD1. The CDR3 runs to 16 residues. Germline V CDR1 and CDR2: SGHRS, YFSETQ. Unmatched junction bases numbered 11, after V lost 3 bases and J lost 5 bases. The CDR3 sequence is CASSSEKDRGGETQYF. CDR3 coding DNA: TGCGCCAGCAGCTCGGAAAAGGACAGGGGAGGGGAGACCCAGTACTTC.

The chain couples TRBV4-1 to TRBJ2-5; TRBD1 might be the D (8 bases). This CDR3 region has 15 residues. Per the germline V gene, CDR1 is MGHRA and CDR2 is YSYEKL. Trimming cost V 1 base and J 6 bases, with 15 bases left between them. The DNA of the CDR3 is TGCGCCAGCAGCCAAGGCGGACAGGGAGGGAAGACCCAGTACTTC. This codes for CASSQGGQGGKTQYF.

The genes are TRBV3-1 (or the pseudogene TRBV3-2) and TRBJ2-7, with 10 bases lining up with TRBD2. The V gene's germline CDR1 is LGHDT and CDR2 YNNKEL (reference sequence). V dropped 1 base and J dropped 7; count of bases not matched to a gene: 10. CDR3 length equals 16 residues. Written as DNA, the CDR3 is TGTGCCAGCAGCCAAGTCGAGGTAGCGGGGGGTGGTGAGCAGTACTTC. It translates to CASSQVEVAGGGEQYF.

The V call is TRBV11-2, the J call TRBJ2-1; D is possibly TRBD1 (7 bases). CDR1 SGHAT and CDR2 FQNNGV come from the germline V gene. V shed 4 bases and J shed 6 bases, with 16 bases lying between them. CDR3 length equals 15 residues. CDR3 residues: CASSYNPRGANEQFF. CDR3 coding DNA: TGTGCCAGCAGCTACAACCCCAGGGGGGCCAATGAGCAGTTCTTC.

The chain recombines TRBV2 with TRBJ1-1, with D tentatively TRBD1 (6 bases). Trimming took off 5 bases at V and 3 bases at J, with 10 bases between the two ends. The CDR3 has 13 amino acids. Germline CDR1 and CDR2: SNHLY and FYNNEI. Written as DNA, the CDR3 is TGTGCCAGCAGTAACAGGGCCGACACTGAAGCTTTCTTT. It translates to CASSNRADTEAFF.

The chain couples TRBV2 to TRBJ2-1, with 8 bases fitting TRBD2. The length of the CDR3 is 12 residues. Trimming cost V 9 bases and J 8 bases; bases outside gene matches: 6. Germline V lookup: CDR1 SNHLY, CDR2 FYNNEI. The chain's CDR3 is CARLSGSYEQFF. CDR3 DNA sequence: TGTGCCAGACTCAGCGGGAGTTATGAGCAGTTCTTC.

The rearrangement uses TRBV12-5 and TRBJ2-7; 7 bases are shared with TRBD2. The junction had 9 bases not matched to a gene; V was cut back by 4 bases and J by 0 bases. This CDR3 has 16 amino acids. The germline V gene encodes CDR1 LGHNT and CDR2 FRNRAP. The DNA for the CDR3 is TGTGCTAGTGGTTGGACATGGGGGGGGAGCTCCTACGAGCAGTACTTC. Its translation: CASGWTWGGSSYEQYF.

This clone was observed a handful of times. DNA of the CDR3: TGCGCCAGCAGCCTGCACGGGGACGAGCAGTACTTC. Amino acids: CASSLHGDEQYF. The chain employs TRBV5-1 and TRBJ2-7, with D possibly matching TRBD2 (5 bases). Between the trimmed V and J ends, which lost 4 bases and 5 bases, there was a span of 10 bases. CDR3 length equals 12 residues. Germline values: CDR1 SGHRS, CDR2 YFSETQ.

V and J are TRBV15 and TRBJ2-3, with TRBD2 as a possible D gene (7 bases). In germline, CDR1 is LNHNV, CDR2 YYDKDF (reference sequence). V lost 1 base and J 3 bases, leaving 14 bases between the germline ends. This CDR3 is built from 16 residues. CDR3 loop: CATSRVGGGPTDTQYF. For the CDR3, the DNA is TGTGCCACCAGCAGAGTAGGGGGAGGGCCTACAGATACGCAGTATTTT.

The chain joins TRBV5-1 to TRBJ2-1, with TRBD2 identical over 7 bases. The ends lost 2 bases at V and 3 bases at J; junction bases unmatched: 8. The CDR3 extends over 16 amino acids. Germline V gene data show CDR1 as SGHRS and CDR2 as YFSETQ. CDR3 DNA: TGCGCCAGCAGCTTCCAAAAGAGGGACTACTACAATGAGCAGTTCTTC. Translating gives CASSFQKRDYYNEQFF.

The V gene is TRBV10-3, the J gene TRBJ1-1; D gene ambiguous. The CDR3 is 16 amino acids. The V and J ends lost 4 bases and 1 base respectively, with 16 bases between them. Germline assignment: CDR1 ENHRY and CDR2 SYGVKD. The CDR3 region has the DNA TGTGCCATCAGTGCTACTAAGGGAGGAGGGAACACTGAAGCTTTCTTT. Amino acid sequence: CAISATKGGGNTEAFF.

The rearrangement uses TRBV10-3 and TRBJ2-1; 7 bases map to TRBD2. V gave up 2 bases and J gave up 6 bases; unmatched junction bases: 7. Germline CDR1 reads ENHRY; CDR2 reads SYGVKD. CDR3 length equals 15 residues. The CDR3: CAISEKGWGGNEQFF. As DNA, the CDR3 is TGTGCCATCAGTGAGAAAGGGTGGGGGGGCAATGAGCAGTTCTTC.

This clone has a single count. The DNA of the CDR3 is TGCGCCAGCAGCTTCGAGGGAGGGGGGCCTGAGCAGTTCTTC. This codes for CASSFEGGGPEQFF. The chain combines TRBV5-1 with TRBJ2-1; tentative D call: TRBD2 (7 bases). The germline CDR1 and CDR2 sequences are SGHRS and YFSETQ. Trimming stripped 2 bases from V and 9 bases from J, with 15 bases between. CDR3 length: 14 residues.

The chain uses TRBV19 and TRBJ1-1; TRBD1 matches 8 bases. CDR1 is LNHDA and CDR2 is SQIVND in the germline V gene (reference sequence). The length of the CDR3 is 16 residues. The V and J ends lost 3 bases and 3 bases, in that order; junction bases with no gene match: 9. The CDR3 DNA reads as TGTGCCAGTAGTATCGGACAGGGATATACTGACACTGAAGCTTTCTTT. It yields the protein CASSIGQGYTDTEAFF.

The chain uses TRBV29-1 and TRBJ1-1; 7 bases agree with TRBD1. Losses at the gene ends were 4 bases for V and 3 bases for J; bases not matched to a gene: 2. The germline CDR1 and CDR2 sequences are SQVTM and ANQGSEA. The CDR3 loop spans 12 amino acids. CDR3 nucleotide sequence: TGCAGCGTTGGAACAGGGGACACTGAAGCTTTCTTT. Its protein is CSVGTGDTEAFF.

For the CDR3, the DNA is TGTGCCAGCAGCTTAAGCAGGGGAACCCAGTACTTC. It encodes CASSLSRGTQYF. The chain uses TRBV7-8 and TRBJ2-5, with a tentative D call TRBD1 (6 bases). Deletions cut 2 bases from V and 8 bases from J, with 9 bases between. Per the germline V gene, CDR1 is SGHVS and CDR2 is FQNEAQ. This CDR3 comprises 12 residues.

This clone was recorded once. The chain links TRBV6-2 or TRBV6-3 to TRBJ1-5; 8 nucleotides align to TRBD1. With 2 bases clipped from V and 5 bases from J, the junction kept 8 bases outside the gene matches. In germline, CDR1 is MNHEY, CDR2 SVGEGT. This CDR3 has 16 residues. The chain's CDR3 is CASSYGATGAYQPQHF. The CDR3 DNA follows: TGTGCCAGCAGTTACGGGGCGACAGGGGCGTATCAGCCCCAGCATTTT.

This clone came up once. The chain recombines TRBV6-4 with TRBJ1-1, with a tentative D call TRBD1 (6 bases). The V and J ends lost 8 bases and 1 base respectively, with 14 bases between them. The CDR3 loop spans 14 amino acids. The V gene's germline CDR1 is MRHNA and CDR2 SNTAGT. The CDR3 region has the DNA TGTGCCAGCCGGAACAGGGCGGAGAACACTGAAGCTTTCTTT. Its translation is CASRNRAENTEAFF.

Worth noting for this clone: At one boundary the junction diverges from the germline segment, which might be a read error. The J gene is TRBJ2-1, the V gene TRBV7-7; D is unresolved. CDR1 is SSHAT and CDR2 is FNYEAQ in the germline V gene (reference sequence). The CDR3 sequence is 14 residues long. The CDR3 here is CASSLSRTNNEQFF. The CDR3 DNA is TGTGCTAGCAGCTTGTCAAGAACAAACAATGAGCAGTTCTTC.